Listed below are T cell receptor beta chains from one sample, sequenced in a study of T-cell reconstitution after alpha-beta-depleted transplantation in children. TCRdb independently ran MiXCR on the PCR reads; one entry per CDR3 protein. Here the sample spans about 290,000 distinct CDR3 sequences, almost 8% being singletons. This specimen consisted of peripheral blood, obtained 360 days after TCRalphabeta/CD19-depleted stem cell transplant. These receptors all stem from a female patient aged 2-9 years who had a stem cell transplant for Fanconi anemia, so the T cells may come from the graft donor. Both conserved end residues are trimmed from each CDR3. Fields, in order: J gene, V gene, clone size, CDR3 protein. Rows give clone size only sometimes, using once, few, many, or a class for an expanded clone.

>TRBJ2-1|TRBV12-3/TRBV12-4|many
ASSRWESSYNEQF
>TRBJ1-5|TRBV11-2|.
AGSLTGALSYSNQPQH
>TRBJ2-7|TRBV5-1|many
ASSLRGGYEQY
>TRBJ2-1|TRBV20-1|many
SARGFVDRQEILEQF
>TRBJ1-3|TRBV5-1|many
ASSPFTGNTIY
>TRBJ2-3|TRBV12-3/TRBV12-4|many
ASSSWTGGFATDTQY
>TRBJ1-6|TRBV6-5|many
ASRRQAGSYNSPLH
>TRBJ1-1|TRBV20-1|many
SAQTGDTEAF
>TRBJ2-3|TRBV9|.
ASSVGGGRGGDTQY
>TRBJ1-2|TRBV20-1|many
SAGTYPNGGYT
>TRBJ1-2|TRBV12-3/TRBV12-4|many
ASSSRAPAPDGYT
>TRBJ1-5|TRBV28|many
ASTRQGARRNQPQH